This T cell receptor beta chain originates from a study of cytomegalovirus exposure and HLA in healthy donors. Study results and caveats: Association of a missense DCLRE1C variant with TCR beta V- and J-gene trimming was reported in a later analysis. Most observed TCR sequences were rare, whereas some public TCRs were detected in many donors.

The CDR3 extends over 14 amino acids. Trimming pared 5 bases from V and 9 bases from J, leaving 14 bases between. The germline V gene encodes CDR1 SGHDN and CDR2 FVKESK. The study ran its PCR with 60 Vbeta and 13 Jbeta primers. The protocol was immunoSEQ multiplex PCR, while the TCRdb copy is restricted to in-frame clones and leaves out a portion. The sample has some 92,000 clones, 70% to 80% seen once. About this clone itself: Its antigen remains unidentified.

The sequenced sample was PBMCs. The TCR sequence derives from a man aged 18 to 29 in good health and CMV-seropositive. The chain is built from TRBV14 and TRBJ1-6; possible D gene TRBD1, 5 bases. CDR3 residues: CASSVRVSGSPLHF. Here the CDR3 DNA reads TGTGCCAGCAGCGTCAGGGTCTCGGGTTCACCCCTCCACTTT.